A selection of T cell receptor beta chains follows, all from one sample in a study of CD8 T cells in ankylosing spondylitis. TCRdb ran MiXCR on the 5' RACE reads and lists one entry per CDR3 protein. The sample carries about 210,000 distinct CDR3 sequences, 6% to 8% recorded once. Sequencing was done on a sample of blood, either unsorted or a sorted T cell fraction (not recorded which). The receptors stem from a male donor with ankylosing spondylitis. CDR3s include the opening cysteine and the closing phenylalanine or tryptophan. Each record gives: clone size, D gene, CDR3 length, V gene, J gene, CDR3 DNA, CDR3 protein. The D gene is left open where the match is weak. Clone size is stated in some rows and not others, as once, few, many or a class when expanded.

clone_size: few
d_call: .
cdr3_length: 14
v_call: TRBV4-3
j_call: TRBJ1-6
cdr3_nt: TGCGCCAGCAGCCCCGGACGGCGAAATTCACCCCTCCACTTT
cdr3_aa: CASSPGRRNSPLHF

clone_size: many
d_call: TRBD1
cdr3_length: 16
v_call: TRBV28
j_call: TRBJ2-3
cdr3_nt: TGTGCCAGCAGCAGTTTAGGGGGCAGAGGGACAGATACGCAGTATTTT
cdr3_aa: CASSSLGGRGTDTQYF

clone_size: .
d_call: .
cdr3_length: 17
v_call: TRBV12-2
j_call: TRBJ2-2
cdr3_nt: TGTGCAAGTCGATTTTACTACACCGGGACTGACACCGGGGAGCTGTTTTTT
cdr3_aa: CASRFYYTGTDTGELFF

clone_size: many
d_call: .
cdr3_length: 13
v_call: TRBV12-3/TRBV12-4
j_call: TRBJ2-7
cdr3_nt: TGTGCCAGCAGTTTCGTGGGAGTGGACGAGCAGTACTTC
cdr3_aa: CASSFVGVDEQYF

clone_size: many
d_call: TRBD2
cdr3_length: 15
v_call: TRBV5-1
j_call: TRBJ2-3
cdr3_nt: TGCGCCAGCAGCCCCGCCAGCGGGGGGGCCTCTACGCAGTATTTT
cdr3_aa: CASSPASGGASTQYF

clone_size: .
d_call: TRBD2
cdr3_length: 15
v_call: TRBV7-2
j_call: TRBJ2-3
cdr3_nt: TGTGCCAGCAGCTTTCTAGCGGGGGGGAGAGGTACGCAGTATTTT
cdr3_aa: CASSFLAGGRGTQYF

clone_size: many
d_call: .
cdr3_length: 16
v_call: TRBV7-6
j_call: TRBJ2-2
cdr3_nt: TGTGCCAGCAGCTTAATCCGGACACCGAACACCGGGGAGCTGTTTTTT
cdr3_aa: CASSLIRTPNTGELFF

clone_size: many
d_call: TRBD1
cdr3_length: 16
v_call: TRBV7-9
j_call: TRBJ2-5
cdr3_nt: TGTGCCAGCAGCTCGTCGGGACAGGGGATCGGGGGGACCCAGTACTTC
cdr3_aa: CASSSSGQGIGGTQYF

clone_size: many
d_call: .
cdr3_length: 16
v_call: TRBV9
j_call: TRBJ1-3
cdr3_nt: TGTGCCAGCAGCGTAGTAGGGGGGCACTCTGGAAACACCATATATTTT
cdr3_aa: CASSVVGGHSGNTIYF

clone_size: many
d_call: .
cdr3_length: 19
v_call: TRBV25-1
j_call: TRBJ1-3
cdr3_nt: TGTGCCAGCAGTGAAATGGGGGCCGGTCCGGAGAGCTCTGGAAACACCATATATTTT
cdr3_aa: CASSEMGAGPESSGNTIYF

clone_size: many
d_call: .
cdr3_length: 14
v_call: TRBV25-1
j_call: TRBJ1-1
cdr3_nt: TGTGCCAGCAGTGAATGGGGGGAATACCCTGAAGCTTTCTTT
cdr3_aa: CASSEWGEYPEAFF

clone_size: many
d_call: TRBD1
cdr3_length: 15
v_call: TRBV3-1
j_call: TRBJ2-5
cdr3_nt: TGTGCCAGCAGCCAATTCGAAGACAGGGCAGAGACCCAGTACTTC
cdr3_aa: CASSQFEDRAETQYF

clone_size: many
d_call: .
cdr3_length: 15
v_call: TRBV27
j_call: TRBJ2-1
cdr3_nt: TGTGCCAGCAGTTCTCCCCTGAGCTCCTACAATGAGCAGTTCTTC
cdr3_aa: CASSSPLSSYNEQFF

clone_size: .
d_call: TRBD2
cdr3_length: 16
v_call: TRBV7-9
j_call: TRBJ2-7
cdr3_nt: TGTGCCAGCAGCTTCCCAACTAGCGGGACCTTCTACGAGCAGTACTTC
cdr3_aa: CASSFPTSGTFYEQYF